Listed here are 29 T cell receptor beta chains from one sample, sequenced in a study of blood T cell repertoires in COVID-19. TCRdb's copy holds only in-frame clones and misses some; the assay was immunoSEQ multiplex PCR. The sample includes about 300,000 clones, 85% to 90% of them seen just once. The sequenced sample was PBMCs or T cells enriched from blood (not recorded which). Receptors were obtained from a man between 25 and 39 years old who had recovered from COVID-19.

The chain carries TRBV30 and TRBJ2-5, with 10 nucleotides matching TRBD2. The V gene's germline CDR1 is GTSNPN and CDR2 SVGIG (reference sequence). The junction had 3 bases not matched to a gene; V was cut back by 0 bases and J by 5 bases. The CDR3 is 14 residues long. The CDR3: CAWSVAGGLETQYF. CDR3 DNA: TGTGCCTGGAGTGTAGCGGGGGGGCTTGAGACCCAGTACTTC.

J is TRBJ2-7 and V is TRBV12-3 or TRBV12-4, with TRBD1 matching over 7 bases. With V trimmed by 1 base and J by 7 bases, 4 bases remained unmatched. This CDR3 contains 13 residues. The DNA of the CDR3 is TGTGCCAGCAGTTTAGAGGGGGCAAGGGAGCAGTACTTC. This gives the protein CASSLEGAREQYF.

This chain uses TRBV6-5 with TRBJ1-4; 8 nucleotides match TRBD1. Trimming cost V 2 bases and J 8 bases; bases outside gene matches: 4. This CDR3 has 14 amino acids. Germline V gene sequence: CDR1 MNHEY, CDR2 SVGAGI. The CDR3 DNA follows: TGTGCCAGCAGTTACAAACAGGGGGTAGAAAAACTGTTTTTT. Protein: CASSYKQGVEKLFF.

V and J are TRBV2 and TRBJ2-1; TRBD1 agrees at 8 bases. Germline V CDR1 and CDR2: SNHLY, FYNNEI. This CDR3 spans 15 amino acids. The V segment lost 7 bases and the J segment 1 base; nucleotides outside the gene matches: 6. CDR3 amino acids: CASTTGQGSYNEQFF. CDR3 DNA: TGTGCCAGCACCACCGGACAGGGTTCCTACAATGAGCAGTTCTTC.

This clone has more than one count but fewer than ten. The V call is TRBV5-6, the J call TRBJ2-4; no reliable D call. This CDR3 has 12 amino acids. With 0 bases removed from V and 7 bases from J, the gap between germline ends came to 5 bases. Germline values: CDR1 SGHDT, CDR2 YYEEEE. CDR3 loop: CASSLEHNIQYF. The CDR3 DNA follows: TGTGCCAGCAGCTTGGAACATAACATTCAGTACTTC. The full variable domain, its missing parts supplied by reference TRBV5-6 and TRBJ2-4, is DAGVTQSPTHLIKTRGQQVTLRCSPKSGHDTVSWYQQALGQGPQFIFQYYEEEERQRGNFPDRFSGHQFPNYSSELNVNALLLGDSALYLCASSLEHNIQYFGAGTRLSVL.

This sequence joins TRBV19 and TRBJ2-1, with D maybe TRBD1 (6 bases). Germline values: CDR1 LNHDA, CDR2 SQIVND (reference sequence). This CDR3 is built from 17 residues. The V gene lost 1 base and the J gene lost 3 bases, with 16 bases spanning the gap. CDR3 in amino acids: CASSIVTTGRFYNEQFF. In DNA form, the CDR3 reads TGTGCCAGTAGTATAGTCACGACAGGACGATTCTACAATGAGCAGTTCTTC.

Only a few counts were recorded for this clone. This chain uses TRBV19 with TRBJ2-1; perhaps TRBD2 as D (6 bases). The CDR3 sequence is 12 residues long. The V and J ends lost 5 bases and 8 bases respectively, with 10 bases between them. Germline V gene data show CDR1 as LNHDA and CDR2 as SQIVND (reference sequence). In DNA form, the CDR3 reads TGTGCCAGTAGTTCGCGGGATCATGAGCAGTTCTTC. Amino acids: CASSSRDHEQFF.

The chain carries TRBV7-2 and TRBJ2-2; 14 positions agree with TRBD2. J was trimmed by 5 bases and V by 4 bases; bases with no gene match: 9. The length of the CDR3 is 18 residues. Germline V gene sequence: CDR1 SGHTA, CDR2 FQGNSA. The DNA of the CDR3 is TGTGCCAGCAGCTCTCGACTAGCGGGAGGGCCGTGGACCGGGGAGCTGTTTTTT. This sequence encodes CASSSRLAGGPWTGELFF.

This clone was seen only once. This chain joins TRBV29-1 and TRBJ1-5; no definite D call. Trimming cost V 7 bases and J 4 bases, with 11 bases left between them. The CDR3 is 12 amino acids. Germline V gives CDR1 SQVTM, CDR2 ANQGSEA. The CDR3 sequence: CSAGLHNQPQHF. CDR3 in DNA: TGCAGCGCAGGACTGCATAATCAGCCCCAGCATTTT.

The V call is TRBV12-5, the J call TRBJ1-2; 9 bases match TRBD1. Unmatched junction bases numbered 6, after V lost 6 bases and J lost 4 bases. Germline-derived CDR1 and CDR2 are LGHNT and FRNRAP. The CDR3 is 14 residues long. CDR3 bases: TGTGCTAGTGGCACACAGGGGGCGGGCTATGGCTACACCTTC. Its protein product is CASGTQGAGYGYTF.

V and J are TRBV3-1 (or the pseudogene TRBV3-2) and TRBJ2-2; 8 nucleotides line up with TRBD1. The germline V gene encodes CDR1 LGHDT and CDR2 YNNKEL (reference sequence). V lost 3 bases to trimming and J lost 7 bases; unmatched junction nucleotides: 7. CDR3 length equals 15 residues. The CDR3 loop reads CASSHSGQGIGELFF. The CDR3 DNA reads as TGTGCCAGCAGCCACTCCGGACAGGGAATCGGGGAGCTGTTTTTT.

This chain connects TRBV2 to TRBJ2-3; 12 bases match TRBD2. Germline CDR1 reads SNHLY; CDR2 reads FYNNEI. The V segment lost 3 bases and the J segment 6 bases; nucleotides outside the gene matches: 10. The CDR3 is made up of 17 amino acids. The CDR3 nucleotides read TGTGCCAGCAGTGATGGCGGACTAGCGGGAAACCGGGATACGCAGTATTTT. Translating gives CASSDGGLAGNRDTQYF.

The chain combines TRBV30 with TRBJ1-6; 8 bases are a match to TRBD1. The CDR3 has 13 residues. Germline loops: CDR1 GTSNPN, CDR2 SVGIG (reference sequence). With 2 bases clipped from V and 9 bases from J, the junction kept 3 bases outside the gene matches. The CDR3 nucleotides are TGTGCCTGGAGTCCAACAGGGGGTTCACCCCTCCACTTT. It yields the protein CAWSPTGGSPLHF.

J is TRBJ2-1 and V is TRBV6-5; 7 nucleotides align to TRBD1. This CDR3 contains 13 residues. Trimming cost V 2 bases and J 8 bases; bases outside gene matches: 3. Germline V gene data show CDR1 as MNHEY and CDR2 as SVGAGI. CDR3 nucleotides: TGTGCCAGCAGTTACCCAGGGGGACATGAGCAGTTCTTC. It specifies CASSYPGGHEQFF.

The count of this clone is one. The CDR3 DNA reads TGTGCCAGCAGCCAAGGGGTGGACAGGGGGTTCACCGGCCAAGAGACCCAGTACTTC. Encoded protein: CASSQGVDRGFTGQETQYF. The chain recombines TRBV14 with TRBJ2-5; 10 bases agree with TRBD1. Looked up from germline, CDR1 is SGHDN and CDR2 is FVKESK. This CDR3 is 19 amino acids long. Trimming at V came to 1 base and at J to 1 base, leaving 12 bases not matched to a gene. Using reference TRBV14 and TRBJ2-5 for the parts outside the CDR3, the full variable domain is EAGVTQFPSHSVIEKGQTVTLRCDPISGHDNLYWYRRVMGKEIKFLLHFVKESKQDESGMPNNRFLAERTGGTYSTLKVQPAELEDSGVYFCASSQGVDRGFTGQETQYFGPGTRLLVL.

This chain links TRBV11-2 with TRBJ2-5; TRBD2 might be the D (5 bases). V lost 5 bases, J lost 5 bases, and 15 bases lay in between. The CDR3 sequence is 14 residues long. Germline V CDR1 and CDR2: SGHAT, FQNNGV. The CDR3 reads CASSRNRGWETQYF. Written as DNA, the CDR3 is TGTGCCAGCAGCCGCAATCGGGGATGGGAGACCCAGTACTTC.

The chain joins TRBV6-4 to TRBJ2-1; the match to TRBD1 covers 11 bases. The CDR3 extends over 14 amino acids. V shed 3 bases, J shed 7 bases, and the junction held 2 bases outside the gene matches. Germline values: CDR1 MRHNA, CDR2 SNTAGT. The CDR3 sequence: CASSEGQGGNEQFF. The DNA for the CDR3 is TGTGCCAGCAGTGAGGGACAGGGGGGGAATGAGCAGTTCTTC.

The rearrangement uses TRBV28 and TRBJ2-1; possibly TRBD1 for D (6 bases). The CDR3 extends over 14 amino acids. Trimming removed 5 bases at V and 3 bases at J, with 11 bases between. From germline, CDR1 is MDHEN and CDR2 SYDVKM. Here the CDR3 reads CASSEDRFYNEQFF. The CDR3 bases are TGTGCCAGCAGTGAGGACAGATTCTACAATGAGCAGTTCTTC. The full variable domain, completed using reference TRBV28 and TRBJ2-1, is DVKVTQSSRYLVKRTGEKVFLECVQDMDHENMFWYRQDPGLGLRLIYFSYDVKMKEKGDIPEGYSVSREKKERFSLILESASTNQTSMYLCASSEDRFYNEQFFGPGTRLTVL.

The chain is built from TRBV10-1 and TRBJ2-7, with 9 bases aligning to TRBD2. CDR1 is WNHNN and CDR2 is SYGVQD in the germline V gene (reference sequence). The CDR3 extends over 13 amino acids. V dropped 7 bases and J dropped 7; count of bases not matched to a gene: 8. Here the CDR3 reads CASTGASGNEQYF. The CDR3 DNA reads TGCGCCAGCACTGGGGCTAGCGGGAATGAGCAGTACTTC.

The CDR3 bases are TGCGCCAGCAGCCAGTTACGAGGTTGGAACACTGAAGCTTTCTTT. Amino acid sequence: CASSQLRGWNTEAFF. The chain carries TRBV4-1 and TRBJ1-1, with D unresolved. Trimming removed 3 bases from V and 1 base from J, with 12 bases in between. The CDR3 runs 15 residues. Germline lookup yields CDR1 MGHRA and CDR2 YSYEKL.

J is TRBJ1-1 and V is TRBV10-3, with D uncertain. Trimming cost V 6 bases and J 1 base, with 3 bases left between them. Germline V CDR1 and CDR2: ENHRY, SYGVKD. This CDR3 has 11 amino acids. The CDR3 nucleotides are TGTGCCATCAGCCAGAACACTGAAGCTTTCTTT. This codes for CAISQNTEAFF.

The gene calls are TRBV21-1 and TRBJ2-7; the table assigns TRBD2, which was not confirmed against the DNA. TRBV21-1 is classified as a pseudogene. The CDR3 spans 17 residues. The CDR3 coding sequence is TGTGCCAGCAGCAAAGAAGGGGGAGGGTTAGCGTCCTACGAGCAGTACTTC. Translation: CASSKEGGGLASYEQYF.

This chain links TRBV11-2 with TRBJ2-3; D remains unclear. The germline gives CDR1 SGHAT, CDR2 FQNNGV. This CDR3 has 12 amino acids. Trimming took 0 bases from V and 7 from J, leaving 5 bases between them. CDR3 protein: CASSLDTHTQYF. CDR3 nucleotide sequence: TGTGCCAGCAGCTTAGATACTCATACGCAGTATTTT.

The chain carries TRBV19 and TRBJ2-1; 9 bases line up with TRBD2. This CDR3 contains 16 residues. Germline-derived CDR1 and CDR2 are LNHDA and SQIVND (reference sequence). J was trimmed by 3 bases and V by 7 bases; bases with no gene match: 10. The CDR3 coding sequence is TGTGCCAGTACCCCGGGTCTAGCGGGGTTCTACAATGAGCAGTTCTTC. It encodes CASTPGLAGFYNEQFF.

J is TRBJ2-3 and V is TRBV4-1, with D possibly TRBD2 on 5 matching bases. V dropped 1 base and J dropped 6 bases, with 17 bases sitting between them. This CDR3 contains 16 residues. Germline V lookup: CDR1 MGHRA, CDR2 YSYEKL. CDR3 DNA sequence: TGCGCCAGCAGCCAAGTAGTCGGGGTAATAATTGATACGCAGTATTTT. It is translated as CASSQVVGVIIDTQYF.

A few counts support this clone. This chain connects TRBV29-1 to TRBJ1-1; D is perhaps TRBD1 (5 bases). The CDR3 is 16 amino acids. Trimming removed 4 bases at V and 8 bases at J, with 26 bases between. Per germline, CDR1 SQVTM and CDR2 ANQGSEA. CDR3 DNA sequence: TGCAGCGTTGTCGGGTATTTATGGAAGGGGCCGGGCGAAGCTTTCTTT. It codes for CSVVGYLWKGPGEAFF.

This chain uses TRBV20-1 with TRBJ1-4; D not certain. Germline lookup yields CDR1 DFQATT and CDR2 SNEGSKA (reference sequence). V shed 7 bases and J shed 5 bases, with 8 bases lying between them. CDR3 length equals 11 residues. This CDR3 is CSGASNEKLFF. The CDR3 DNA reads TGCAGTGGGGCCTCGAATGAAAAACTGTTTTTT.

This chain links TRBV9 with TRBJ2-2; TRBD2 agrees at 7 bases. V trimming: 0 bases; J trimming: 5 bases; junction bases outside the gene matches: 7. CDR1 is SGDLS, CDR2 YYNGEE, per germline. The CDR3 is 16 residues long. CDR3 bases: TGTGCCAGCAGCGTAGGTTCGGGAGGACGGACCGGGGAGCTGTTTTTT. Residues: CASSVGSGGRTGELFF.

This clone has a single count. This chain connects TRBV28 to TRBJ1-5; TRBD1 matches at 8 bases. The ends lost 3 bases at V and 6 bases at J; junction bases unmatched: 16. The CDR3 has 18 residues. Germline V gene sequence: CDR1 MDHEN, CDR2 SYDVKM. CDR3 loop: CASSFSDPRQGRIQPQHF. The CDR3 coding sequence is TGTGCCAGCAGTTTCAGTGACCCCCGACAGGGGCGGATTCAGCCCCAGCATTTT.